This passage covers 8 T cell receptor beta chains from one sample sequenced in a study of T cell changes during pregnancy in multiple sclerosis. Profiled with immunoSEQ multiplex PCR; TCRdb holds only in-frame clones, not every one. The repertoire includes roughly 100,000 clones, about 90% of them detected once, and 1.5% to 2% sits in the top ten. The source material was peripheral blood, sampled before pregnancy. The receptors were sampled from a female donor with multiple sclerosis, enrolled in a pregnancy study.

A single count supports this clone. This chain uses TRBV5-4 with TRBJ2-1; possible D gene TRBD1, 6 bases. The V and J ends lost 0 bases and 1 base respectively, with 8 bases between them. The CDR3 has 15 residues. From germline, CDR1 is SGHNT and CDR2 YYREEE (reference sequence). CDR3 residues: CASSLVDRSYNEQFF. In DNA, the CDR3 is TGTGCCAGCAGCTTGGTGGACAGATCCTACAATGAGCAGTTCTTC. The full variable domain, with the rest looked up from reference TRBV5-4 and TRBJ2-1, is ETGVTQSPTHLIKTRGQQVTLRCSSQSGHNTVSWYQQALGQGPQFIFQYYREEENGRGNFPPRFSGLQFPNYSSELNVNALELDDSALYLCASSLVDRSYNEQFFGPGTRLTVL.

V gene TRBV5-1 combines with J gene TRBJ2-7; TRBD1 might be the D (6 bases). The germline V gene has CDR1 SGHRS and CDR2 YFSETQ. Trimming pared 4 bases from V and 3 bases from J, leaving 14 bases between. This CDR3 comprises 14 residues. CDR3: CASSTATGFYEQYF. DNA for the CDR3: TGCGCCAGCAGCACCGCTACAGGGTTCTACGAGCAGTACTTC.

The chain has TRBV6-5 and TRBJ1-3; D call uncertain. CDR1 and CDR2 (germline): MNHEY, SVGAGI. V was shortened by 0 bases and J by 7 bases, with 13 bases between the two germline ends. CDR3 length equals 15 residues. The CDR3 nucleotides are TGTGCCAGCAGTTACTCGGGTGAAGGCGGGAACACCATATATTTT. This gives the protein CASSYSGEGGNTIYF.

The V and J genes are TRBV6-5 and TRBJ1-1, with 9 positions matching TRBD1. The CDR3 is 14 amino acids. CDR1 is MNHEY and CDR2 is SVGAGI in the germline V gene. V shed 11 bases, J shed 2 bases, and the junction held 9 bases outside the gene matches. CDR3 in amino acids: CASRRTGDNTEAFF. The CDR3 DNA reads TGTGCCTCCCGGCGGACAGGGGACAACACTGAAGCTTTCTTT.

The rearrangement uses TRBV5-1 and TRBJ1-1, with 7 bases fitting TRBD1. Looked up from germline, CDR1 is SGHRS and CDR2 is YFSETQ. CDR3 length equals 15 residues. J was trimmed by 5 bases and V by 0 bases; bases with no gene match: 7. Written as DNA, the CDR3 is TGCGCCAGCAGCTTGGCGAACCAGGGGGAGACTGAAGCTTTCTTT. The encoded protein is CASSLANQGETEAFF.

J is TRBJ2-1 and V is TRBV5-1, with 12 bases identical to TRBD2. This CDR3 region has 17 residues. CDR1 and CDR2 (germline): SGHRS, YFSETQ. V lost 2 bases and J lost 7; bases outside the gene matches: 10. The CDR3 DNA follows: TGCGCCAGCAGCTTTCCGGGACTAGCGGGTGGTAGGAATGAGCAGTTCTTC. Protein: CASSFPGLAGGRNEQFF.

The chain links TRBV28 to TRBJ1-5; D might be TRBD1 (5 bases). Between the trimmed V and J ends, which lost 11 bases and 5 bases, there was a span of 19 bases. Germline assignment: CDR1 MDHEN and CDR2 SYDVKM. This CDR3 has 14 residues. This CDR3 is CASQMAGSDQPQHF. The CDR3 nucleotides read TGTGCCTCCCAGATGGCAGGGTCAGATCAGCCCCAGCATTTT.

The rearrangement joins TRBV4-1 to TRBJ1-1, with TRBD1 matching over 9 bases. CDR3 size: 15 residues. Germline values: CDR1 MGHRA, CDR2 YSYEKL. Trimming at V came to 4 bases and at J to 3 bases, leaving 6 bases not matched to a gene. DNA for the CDR3: TGCGCCAGCAGCCCTTTACAGGGGGCGGACACTGAAGCTTTCTTT. Translating it yields CASSPLQGADTEAFF.